This T cell receptor (beta chain) was observed in a study of T cells after yellow fever vaccination. Overall study results and limits: After the booster, approximately 95% of CD4 and about 90% of CD8 primary-response clones were re-detected. By day 5 rather than day 15, the secondary response had peaked, though it was weaker. Researchers cautioned that FACS-sorted repertoires could harbor abundant clonotypes contaminating from the bulk population. Among all clonotypes, a small share was observed in both CD4 and CD8 compartments.

Notes on this clonotype: The antigen is unknown.

Germline lookup yields CDR1 SGHRS and CDR2 YFSETQ. J gave up 3 bases and V 7 bases, and 9 bases lay outside the gene matches. The CDR3 is 14 residues long. TCRdb redid the calling of the 5' RACE reads with MiXCR, one entry per CDR3 protein. This sample has some 560,000 distinct CDR3 sequences, with approximately 21% found just once. This TCR came from a man between 25 and 39 years old who received the YFV17D yellow fever vaccine. The chain has TRBV5-1 and TRBJ2-5; 7 bases fit TRBD2. The material sequenced was PBMCs, taken 15 days after the yellow fever booster vaccination. CDR3 DNA sequence: TGCGCCAGCGGGGAGGCTAGCGGAAAAGAGACCCAGTACTTC. Protein: CASGEASGKETQYF.